These 6 T cell receptor beta chains were sequenced from one sample in a study of T-cell memory formation after mild COVID-19. In TCRdb, the 5' RACE reads were re-called with MiXCR into one record per CDR3 protein. The table records hundreds of thousands of distinct CDR3 sequences, approximately 15% of them present only once. Sample: PBMCs or a T cell subset sorted from them (not recorded which). These receptors all come from an adult woman who had mild COVID-19 (a few samples of this study predate the infection). Cell type and time point are not known.

This clonotype was seen only a few times. The rearrangement joins TRBV29-1 to TRBJ2-7, with D perhaps TRBD1 or TRBD2 (6 bases each). V lost 5 bases to trimming and J lost 3 bases, with 11 bases between them. The CDR3 sequence is 12 residues long. Looked up from germline, CDR1 is SQVTM and CDR2 is ANQGSEA. The CDR3: CSVQEGDYEQYF. In DNA form, the CDR3 reads TGCAGCGTTCAGGAGGGGGACTACGAGCAGTACTTC.

This clonotype was seen many times. In DNA, the CDR3 is TGTGCCAGCAGCACGGGGCCCGGGGGGGATCAGCCCCAGCATTTT. This codes for CASSTGPGGDQPQHF. The V call is TRBV7-9, the J call TRBJ1-5; the D gene is possibly TRBD1 (5 bases). Germline assignment: CDR1 SEHNR and CDR2 FQNEAQ (reference sequence). Trimming took off 5 bases at V and 5 bases at J, with 16 bases between the two ends. This CDR3 is 15 amino acids long.

This chain joins TRBV18 and TRBJ2-1; no clear D. The germline CDR1 and CDR2 sequences are KGHSH and LQKENI. V was pared by 2 bases and J by 8 bases, with 10 bases between. The CDR3 is 13 residues long. The CDR3 coding sequence is TGTGCCAGCTCACCAGTGAAGTCGGATGAGCAGTTCTTC. As protein: CASSPVKSDEQFF.

This chain uses TRBV7-3 with TRBJ1-2; TRBD1 might be the D (5 bases). V gave up 5 bases and J gave up 4 bases, with 17 bases separating them. Germline V gene sequence: CDR1 SGHTA, CDR2 FQGTGA. The CDR3 runs 15 residues. CDR3 sequence reads: CASSPRDGGSYGYTF. DNA of the CDR3: TGTGCCAGCAGCCCCCGGGACGGGGGTTCCTATGGCTACACCTTC.

The chain uses TRBV21-1 and TRBJ2-7; the table calls TRBD1, which could not be checked here. TRBV21-1 is marked as a pseudogene. The CDR3 loop spans 11 amino acids. This chain's CDR3 is CAGQGHYEQYF. The CDR3, as DNA: TGTGCCGGGCAGGGGCACTACGAGCAGTACTTC.

J is TRBJ2-7 and V is TRBV29-1; maybe TRBD2 (5 bases). Germline CDR1 and CDR2: SQVTM and ANQGSEA. This CDR3 spans 11 amino acids. The V end lost 7 bases, the J end lost 6 bases, and 13 bases lay between the germline ends. CDR3 protein: CSAREGSEQYF. In DNA, the CDR3 is TGCAGCGCTCGTGAGGGTTCCGAGCAGTACTTC.